Reported below is one TCR beta chain. In assigning cohorts, the study relied on participant-reported clinical history. These data belong to a study of blood T cell repertoires in COVID-19. On the study more broadly: Samples representing acute and convalescent COVID-19 were sourced from the United States, Italy and Spain. Sources were T cells, B-cell-depleted T cells, or PBMCs; the material itself was cDNA or gDNA.

The table came from immunoSEQ multiplex PCR; TCRdb's copy has only in-frame clones and leaves some out. This sample yields 400,000 to 550,000 clones, of which 70% to 90% are seen a single time; approximately 2% belongs to the top ten. The receptor's source is a woman between 18 and 29 years old with acute COVID-19. Sequenced: PBMCs or T cells enriched from blood (not recorded which).

For the CDR3, the DNA is TGTGCCAGCAGCTCTCAGGGTCAGGCTGGGGACACCATATATTTT. Translation gives CASSSQGQAGDTIYF. The chain recombines TRBV11-2 with TRBJ1-3; D is possibly TRBD1 (5 bases). The CDR3 loop spans 15 amino acids. Germline values: CDR1 SGHAT, CDR2 FQNNGV. V gave up 4 bases and J gave up 8 bases, with 18 bases separating them.